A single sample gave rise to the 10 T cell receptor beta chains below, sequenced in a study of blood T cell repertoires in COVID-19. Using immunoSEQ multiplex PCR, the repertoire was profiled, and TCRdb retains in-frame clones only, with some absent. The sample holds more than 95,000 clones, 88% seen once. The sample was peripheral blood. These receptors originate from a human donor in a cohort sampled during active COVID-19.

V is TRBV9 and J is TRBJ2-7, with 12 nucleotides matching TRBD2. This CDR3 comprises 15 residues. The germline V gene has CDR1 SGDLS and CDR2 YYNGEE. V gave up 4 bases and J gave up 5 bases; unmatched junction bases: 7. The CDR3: CASSPRLAGDHEQYF. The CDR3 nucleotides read TGTGCCAGCAGCCCCCGACTAGCGGGAGATCACGAGCAGTACTTC.

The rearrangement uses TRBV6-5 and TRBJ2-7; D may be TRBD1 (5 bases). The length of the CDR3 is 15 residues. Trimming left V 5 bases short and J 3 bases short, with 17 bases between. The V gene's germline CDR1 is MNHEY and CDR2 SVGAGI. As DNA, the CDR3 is TGTGCCAGCAGTAGTTTAGGGGCGGTAATCTACGAGCAGTACTTC. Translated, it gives CASSSLGAVIYEQYF.

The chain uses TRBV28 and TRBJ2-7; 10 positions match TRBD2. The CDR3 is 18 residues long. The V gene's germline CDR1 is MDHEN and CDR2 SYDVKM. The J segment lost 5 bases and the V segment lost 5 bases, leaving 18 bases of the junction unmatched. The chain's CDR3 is CASSLPIGLAGVGDEQYF. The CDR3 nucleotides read TGTGCCAGCAGTCTCCCTATCGGCCTAGCGGGAGTTGGTGACGAGCAGTACTTC. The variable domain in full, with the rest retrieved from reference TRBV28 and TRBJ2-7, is DVKVTQSSRYLVKRTGEKVFLECVQDMDHENMFWYRQDPGLGLRLIYFSYDVKMKEKGDIPEGYSVSREKKERFSLILESASTNQTSMYLCASSLPIGLAGVGDEQYFGPGTRLTVT.

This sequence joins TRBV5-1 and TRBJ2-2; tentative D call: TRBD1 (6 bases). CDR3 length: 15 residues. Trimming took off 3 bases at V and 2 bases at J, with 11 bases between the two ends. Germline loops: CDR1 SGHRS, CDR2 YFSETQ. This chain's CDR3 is CASSSGTPNTGELFF. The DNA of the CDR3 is TGCGCCAGCAGCTCTGGGACACCTAACACCGGGGAGCTGTTTTTT.

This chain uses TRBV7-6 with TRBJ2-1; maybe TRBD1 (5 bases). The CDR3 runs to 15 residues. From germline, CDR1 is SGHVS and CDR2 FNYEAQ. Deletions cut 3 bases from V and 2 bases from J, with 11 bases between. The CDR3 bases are TGTGCCAGCAGCTTCTTTCCGACAGCCTACAATGAGCAGTTCTTC. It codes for CASSFFPTAYNEQFF.

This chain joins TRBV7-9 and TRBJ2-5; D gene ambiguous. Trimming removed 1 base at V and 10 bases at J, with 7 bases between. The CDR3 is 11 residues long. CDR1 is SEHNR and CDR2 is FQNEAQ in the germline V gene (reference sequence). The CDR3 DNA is TGTGCCAGCAGCTTAGGGCTTGACCAGTACTTC. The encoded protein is CASSLGLDQYF.

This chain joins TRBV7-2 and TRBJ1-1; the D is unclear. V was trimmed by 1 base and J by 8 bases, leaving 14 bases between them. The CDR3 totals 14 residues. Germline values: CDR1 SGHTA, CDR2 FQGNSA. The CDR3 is CASSLVTGDPEAFF. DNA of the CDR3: TGTGCCAGCAGCTTAGTCACGGGAGACCCAGAAGCTTTCTTT. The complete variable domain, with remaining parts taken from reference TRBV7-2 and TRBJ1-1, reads GAGVSQSPSNKVTEKGKDVELRCDPISGHTALYWYRQSLGQGLEFLIYFQGNSAPDKSGLPSDRFSAERTGGSVSTLTIQRTQQEDSAVYLCASSLVTGDPEAFFGQGTRLTVV.

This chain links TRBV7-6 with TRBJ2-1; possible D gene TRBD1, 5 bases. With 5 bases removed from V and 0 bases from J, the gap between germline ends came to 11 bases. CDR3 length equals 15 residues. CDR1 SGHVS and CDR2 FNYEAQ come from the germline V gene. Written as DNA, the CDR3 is TGTGCCAGCAGCCCCCGGACACGCTCCTACAATGAGCAGTTCTTC. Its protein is CASSPRTRSYNEQFF.

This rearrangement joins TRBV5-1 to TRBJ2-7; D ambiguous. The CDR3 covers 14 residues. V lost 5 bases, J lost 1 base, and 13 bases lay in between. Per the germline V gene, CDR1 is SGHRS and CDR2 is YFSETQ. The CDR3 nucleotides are TGCGCCAGCAGTCCCTCTGGAGAGTCCTACGAGCAGTACTTC. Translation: CASSPSGESYEQYF.

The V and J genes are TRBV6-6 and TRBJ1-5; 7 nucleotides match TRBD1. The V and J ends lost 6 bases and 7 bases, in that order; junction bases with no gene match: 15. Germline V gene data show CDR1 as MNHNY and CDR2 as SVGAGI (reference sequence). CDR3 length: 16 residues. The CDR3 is CASSQTRQGFMQPQHF. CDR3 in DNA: TGTGCCAGCAGCCAAACTAGACAGGGATTTATGCAGCCCCAGCATTTT.